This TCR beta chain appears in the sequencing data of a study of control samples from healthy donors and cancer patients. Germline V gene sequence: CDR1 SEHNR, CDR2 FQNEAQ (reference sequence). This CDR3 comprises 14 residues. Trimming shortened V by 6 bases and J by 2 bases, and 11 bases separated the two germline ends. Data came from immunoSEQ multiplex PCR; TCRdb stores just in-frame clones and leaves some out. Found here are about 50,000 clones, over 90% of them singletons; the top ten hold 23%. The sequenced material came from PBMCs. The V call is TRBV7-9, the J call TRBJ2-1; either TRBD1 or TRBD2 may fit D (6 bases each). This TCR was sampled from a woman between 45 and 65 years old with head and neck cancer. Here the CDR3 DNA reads TGTGCCAGCAGTTCGGGGGCTCCCTACAATGAGCAGTTCTTC. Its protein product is CASSSGAPYNEQFF.